This T cell receptor (beta chain) is from a study of cytomegalovirus exposure and HLA in healthy donors. Notes on the study in general: With later analysis, a missense DCLRE1C variant became linked to TCR beta V- and J-gene trimming. In vitro checks showed that a few CMV-associated chains really do target CMV antigens. An observed cluster of highly shared sequence variants was recorded as a likely sequencing artifact. The study found most TCR sequences rare, yet found some public TCRs in many donors.

Germline V gives CDR1 MRHNA, CDR2 SNTAGT. The length of the CDR3 is 17 residues. The ends were cut back, 4 bases at V and 3 bases at J, with 21 bases in the middle. Worth noting for this clone: Its antigen remains unknown.

The PCR had 60 Vbeta and 13 Jbeta primers. The table came from immunoSEQ multiplex PCR; TCRdb's copy has only in-frame clones and leaves some out. The table has approximately 120,000 clones, under 85% seen once. This TCR derives from a woman aged 50 to 60 in good health and CMV-seropositive. This chain uses TRBV6-4 with TRBJ2-5; TRBD1 might be the D (6 bases). Sequenced sample: PBMCs. CDR3 coding DNA: TGTGCCAGCAGTGTCCTCCAGGGGCAAACACATAAAGAGACCCAGTACTTC. Translating it yields CASSVLQGQTHKETQYF.